This TCR beta chain was documented in a study of blood T cell repertoires in COVID-19. The germline gives CDR1 SGHDT, CDR2 YYEEEE. The CDR3 covers 12 residues. V gave up 5 bases and J gave up 3 bases; unmatched junction bases: 2. Original analysis: Amplifying reference gene primers gave estimates of nucleated cell counts. Method: immunoSEQ multiplex PCR; TCRdb's copy keeps in-frame clones and lacks some. V, J and clone size are taken as reported in that table, and D and trimming were inferred from the DNA itself. Among around 70,000 clones listed, about 80% were seen once. Material: peripheral blood. The sequence came from a human donor in a cohort sampled during active COVID-19. The chain carries TRBV5-6 and TRBJ2-7, with 7 bases fitting TRBD1. The CDR3 spells CASSWDSYEQYF. The DNA for the CDR3 is TGTGCCAGCAGTTGGGACAGCTACGAGCAGTACTTC.